The 26 T cell receptor beta chains reported below all come from one sample, sequenced in a study of tumor-infiltrating lymphocytes in primary liver carcinoma. The template, approximately 500 ng total RNA, yielded TCR beta cDNA made with a constant-region primer. TCR beta libraries came from three nested multiplex PCR rounds using slightly modified ARM-PCR. In the first two PCR rounds, TRBV1-TRBV30 forward primers were paired with a C-beta reverse primer, and each round lasted roughly 9 cycles. TCRdb re-called the multiplex PCR reads with MiXCR, one entry per CDR3 protein. Among more than 150,000 distinct CDR3 sequences listed, 60% were seen once. Unsorted whole blood served as the source of blood RNA, and germline DNA was extracted as well. The sequencing input was peripheral blood. These receptors originate from a man in his forties or fifties with primary liver carcinoma and hepatitis B virus infection.

The rearrangement joins TRBV5-1 to TRBJ2-1; D is undetermined. The CDR3 totals 15 residues. Per the germline V gene, CDR1 is SGHRS and CDR2 is YFSETQ. V lost 0 bases, J lost 9 bases, and 16 bases lay in between. CDR3 in DNA: TGCGCCAGCAGCTTGGGGTTGCGGAAGGGCGGTGAGCAGTTCTTC. This gives the protein CASSLGLRKGGEQFF.

On this clonotype itself: Compared with germline, one end of the junction differs, possibly owing to a read error. The gene calls are TRBV6-1 and TRBJ1-5, with D uncertain. The CDR3 totals 16 residues. Germline V gene sequence: CDR1 MNHNS, CDR2 SASEGT. The CDR3 DNA sequence: TGTGTCAGCAAACGAGAGGGAGTCTTTAGCAATCAGCCCCAGCATTTT. Its translation: CVSKREGVFSNQPQHF.

With regard to this clonotype: A read error may produce the germline difference seen at one junction end. The rearrangement uses TRBV4-1 and TRBJ2-7; D remains ambiguous. The germline gives CDR1 MGHRA, CDR2 YSYEKL. The CDR3 totals 16 residues. The CDR3 spells CTSSQDSAAFSYKQYF. In DNA, the CDR3 is TGCACCAGCAGTCAAGACTCGGCGGCCTTCTCCTACAAGCAGTACTTC.

The chain couples TRBV5-1 to TRBJ2-6, with D possibly TRBD2 on 7 matching bases. Germline V lookup: CDR1 SGHRS, CDR2 YFSETQ. This CDR3 has 15 residues. The V gene lost 4 bases and the J gene lost 2 bases, with 10 bases spanning the gap. CDR3 in amino acids: CASSEGGTGANVLTF. The CDR3 DNA sequence: TGCGCCAGCAGCGAGGGGGGGACTGGGGCCAACGTCCTGACTTTC.

The V and J genes are TRBV7-8 and TRBJ2-7, with D possibly matching TRBD1 (5 bases). V shed 6 bases and J shed 4 bases, with 16 bases lying between them. CDR1 and CDR2 (germline): SGHVS, FQNEAQ. The CDR3 is 14 amino acids. This CDR3 is CASSFGPDSYEQYF. The CDR3 DNA sequence: TGTGCCAGCAGTTTCGGCCCTGACAGTTACGAGCAGTACTTC.

The sample holds a few counts of this clonotype. The chain carries TRBV10-3 and TRBJ1-1; no definite D call. The CDR3 is made up of 12 amino acids. The germline V and J ends were trimmed by 7 bases and 4 bases, with 10 bases remaining between them. Per germline, CDR1 ENHRY and CDR2 SYGVKD. CDR3 in DNA: TGTGCCATCATGGGCCTGGGCACTGAAGCTTTCTTT. This sequence encodes CAIMGLGTEAFF.

This clonotype was counted a single time. At one end the junction does not follow the germline gene, possibly because of a read error. CDR3 region: CAISGRTGKDTHYF. Written as DNA, the CDR3 is TGTGCCATCAGTGGGAGGACAGGGAAGGATACGCATTATTTT. The chain employs TRBV10-3 and TRBJ2-3; 8 bases fit TRBD1. This CDR3 has 14 amino acids. From germline, CDR1 is ENHRY and CDR2 SYGVKD.

This clonotype was seen once. An end of the junction does not agree with germline; a read error may underlie this. The chain employs TRBV12-3 or TRBV12-4 and TRBJ2-7; tentatively, D is TRBD1 (6 bases). This CDR3 region has 11 residues. The CDR3 is CASSLSGQLFF. The CDR3 DNA reads TGTGCCAGCAGCCTTTCGGGACAACTGTTCTTC.

The V gene is TRBV10-1, the J gene TRBJ2-7; D uncertain. Trimming stripped 6 bases from V and 7 bases from J, with 16 bases between. The CDR3 has 13 amino acids. The germline gives CDR1 WNHNN, CDR2 SYGVQD (reference sequence). The CDR3 DNA reads as TGCGCCAGCAGCCCAAACTTAGCCCAGGAGCAGTACTTC. Its protein is CASSPNLAQEQYF.

The chain uses TRBV6-5 and TRBJ2-2; 9 nucleotides agree with TRBD2. The ends lost 7 bases at V and 3 bases at J; junction bases unmatched: 9. The germline V gene has CDR1 MNHEY and CDR2 SVGAGI. This CDR3 region has 16 residues. The CDR3 DNA is TGTGCCAGCATCCCGTTTAGCGGGAGTTACACCGGGGAGCTGTTTTTT. The encoded protein is CASIPFSGSYTGELFF.

The chain uses TRBV4-2 and TRBJ2-5; the D is unclear. CDR3 length equals 13 residues. Trimming stripped 2 bases from V and 3 bases from J, with 7 bases between. Germline CDR1 is LGHNA and CDR2 is YNFKEQ. The CDR3 bases are TGTGCCAGCAGCCAACGGTCGGAAGAGACCCAGTACTTC. Translated, it gives CASSQRSEETQYF.

This clonotype was seen a handful of times. The V call is TRBV6-6, the J call TRBJ2-1; no firm D call. Germline assignment: CDR1 MNHNY and CDR2 SVGAGI (reference sequence). V lost 2 bases, J lost 8 bases, and 10 bases lay in between. This CDR3 contains 13 residues. The CDR3 loop is CASSYLKDHEQFF. The CDR3 DNA is TGTGCCAGCAGTTACCTGAAGGACCATGAGCAGTTCTTC.

As to this clonotype: This may arise from a read error, as a much more abundant clone is one base away. This chain links TRBV29-1 with TRBJ2-2; no firm D call. The CDR3 loop spans 13 amino acids. The germline V gene has CDR1 SQVTM and CDR2 ANQGSEA. CDR3 in DNA: TGCAGCTTTGATCCTGGGAACACCGGGGAGCTGTTTTTT. Translating gives CSFDPGNTGELFF.

For this clonotype: A much larger clone lies one base from this, so it may be a read error. The gene calls are TRBV11-2 and TRBJ1-3; D is possibly TRBD1 (5 bases). CDR3 length equals 16 residues. Germline CDR1 reads SGHAT; CDR2 reads FQNNGV. CDR3 loop: CASSPTGPSSGNTKYF. In nucleotides, the CDR3 is TGTGCCAGCAGTCCCACAGGCCCCAGCTCTGGAAACACCAAATATTTT.

This chain links TRBV29-1 with TRBJ2-2; 8 nucleotides align to TRBD2. From germline, CDR1 is SQVTM and CDR2 ANQGSEA. This CDR3 is built from 15 residues. V shed 5 bases, J shed 9 bases, and the junction held 14 bases outside the gene matches. The CDR3 sequence: CSVRGGALNIRELFF. Written as DNA, the CDR3 is TGCAGCGTTCGGGGGGGAGCCTTGAACATCCGGGAGCTGTTTTTT.

About this clonotype itself: The germline gene is not matched at one end of the junction; a read error may be the cause. This chain joins TRBV4-2 and TRBJ2-6, with 9 bases aligning to TRBD1. The V gene's germline CDR1 is LGHNA and CDR2 YNFKEQ. The CDR3 spans 16 residues. DNA of the CDR3: TGCGCCAGCAGCAAGGGACAGGGTGCTGGGGCCAACGTCCTGACTTTC. The encoded protein is CASSKGQGAGANVLTF.

As to this clonotype: The junction and the germline gene differ at one end; a read error may be behind it. This chain uses TRBV29-1 with TRBJ2-4, with TRBD1 as a possible D gene (6 bases). Germline CDR1 reads SQVTM; CDR2 reads ANQGSEA. The CDR3 covers 13 residues. The CDR3 loop reads CSFSSGTKTIQYF. CDR3 in DNA: TGCAGCTTTAGCTCCGGGACAAAAACCATTCAGTACTTC.

On this clonotype itself: This CDR3 fails to terminate in the conserved phenylalanine or tryptophan, so it likely reflects a read error. The chain links TRBV11-1 to TRBJ2-7; D gene unclear. The CDR3 covers 13 residues. The V end lost 3 bases, the J end lost 3 bases, and 9 bases lay between the germline ends. Germline V gene lookup returns CDR1 SGHAT and CDR2 FQDESV (reference sequence). The CDR3 coding sequence is TGTGCCAGCAGCTTGCCGCCACACTACGAGCAGTACATC. This sequence encodes CASSLPPHYEQYI.

The chain carries TRBV4-1 and TRBJ2-2; no definite D call. The CDR3 totals 17 residues. CDR1 and CDR2 from the germline V gene are MGHRA and YSYEKL. Trimming left V 1 base short and J 0 bases short, with 12 bases between. DNA of the CDR3: TGCGCCAGCAGCCAAGGTCTCTTCCCGCCGAACACCGGGGAGCTGTTTTTT. Translated: CASSQGLFPPNTGELFF.

With regard to this clonotype: Its ends do not fully match the called genes, so a read error is possible. The chain is built from TRBV5-5 and TRBJ2-7; TRBD2 is a possible D gene (6 bases). The germline gives CDR1 SGHKS, CDR2 YYEKEE (reference sequence). This CDR3 region has 12 residues. CDR3 sequence: CTSSYGTDEQYF. CDR3 DNA sequence: TGTACCAGCAGCTACGGGACTGATGAGCAGTACTTC.

A remark on this clonotype: One base away lies a much larger clone, so this may be a sequencing read error. Lacking the conserved final phenylalanine or tryptophan, this CDR3 likely reflects a read error. This rearrangement joins TRBV6-1 to TRBJ2-7, with D uncertain. The CDR3 contains 14 residues. CDR1 is MNHNS, CDR2 SASEGT, per germline. Trimming left V 6 bases short and J 1 base short, with 13 bases between. CDR3 coding DNA: TGTGCCAGCAGAGTGATCCCTGCTTCCTACGAGCAGTACCTC. It yields the protein CASRVIPASYEQYL.

V is TRBV19 and J is TRBJ1-5; 9 bases are shared with TRBD1. V lost 5 bases, J lost 5 bases, and 7 bases stayed unmatched. The CDR3 covers 15 residues. CDR1 is LNHDA and CDR2 is SQIVND in the germline V gene (reference sequence). The CDR3 region is CASSALDRGHQPQHF. The CDR3 DNA reads as TGTGCCAGTAGTGCCCTGGACAGGGGACATCAGCCCCAGCATTTT.

This clonotype was seen at least ten times. The chain is built from TRBV11-2 and TRBJ2-3; weak D call: TRBD2 (5 bases). The CDR3 spans 16 residues. The germline V and J ends were trimmed by 4 bases and 5 bases, with 19 bases remaining between them. Germline V lookup: CDR1 SGHAT, CDR2 FQNNGV. The CDR3 here is CASSSPPRGFRDTQYF. In nucleotides, the CDR3 is TGTGCCAGCAGCTCGCCTCCCCGAGGGTTTCGAGATACGCAGTATTTT. The variable domain in full, with the rest retrieved from reference TRBV11-2 and TRBJ2-3, is EAGVAQSPRYKIIEKRQSVAFWCNPISGHATLYWYQQILGQGPKLLIQFQNNGVVDDSQLPKDRFSAERLKGVDSTLKIQPAKLEDSAVYLCASSSPPRGFRDTQYFGPGTRLTVL.

V gene TRBV6-6 combines with J gene TRBJ1-2, with a weak D call TRBD1 (5 bases). With 2 bases removed from V and 6 bases from J, the gap between germline ends came to 13 bases. The germline V gene has CDR1 MNHNY and CDR2 SVGAGI (reference sequence). The CDR3 covers 14 residues. CDR3 in DNA: TGTGCCAGCAGTTACCGAGGGGTCGGCGATGGCTACACCTTC. Translation gives CASSYRGVGDGYTF.

This clonotype occurred once. One end of the junction varies from germline; a read error may be responsible. The chain joins TRBV11-2 to TRBJ2-1; D is unclear. Germline V gene data show CDR1 as SGHAT and CDR2 as FQNNGV. CDR3 length equals 14 residues. CDR3 sequence: CACSLGPVDNEQFF. The CDR3 DNA reads TGTGCCTGCAGTTTAGGGCCGGTAGACAATGAGCAGTTCTTC.

To note about this clonotype: A read error is possible here, since a much larger clone lies one base away. CDR3 nucleotides: TGTGCCATCAGAAGTGCCAGGGACACCGGGGAGCTGTTTTTT. Encoded protein: CAIRSARDTGELFF. This sequence joins TRBV14 and TRBJ2-2; TRBD1 might be the D (5 bases). V was pared by 10 bases and J by 3 bases, with 15 bases between. Germline V gene data show CDR1 as SGHDN and CDR2 as FVKESK. The CDR3 spans 14 residues.